Each of the 18 T cell receptor beta chains below was sequenced from the same sample in a study of cytomegalovirus exposure and HLA in healthy donors. The study ran its PCR with 60 Vbeta and 13 Jbeta primers. Profiled with immunoSEQ multiplex PCR; TCRdb holds only in-frame clones, not every one. The data show more than 110,000 clones, about 79% seen once. The specimen sequenced was PBMCs. The receptors were sampled from a man aged 35-49 years in good health and CMV-seropositive.

The chain has TRBV19 and TRBJ1-2; no firm D call. This CDR3 comprises 15 residues. V was trimmed by 3 bases and J by 0 bases, leaving 11 bases between them. Germline V gives CDR1 LNHDA, CDR2 SQIVND (reference sequence). This CDR3 reads CASSIGSPPNYGYTF. CDR3 bases: TGTGCCAGTAGTATCGGGTCACCACCTAACTATGGCTACACCTTC.

The J gene is TRBJ2-7, the V gene TRBV6-5, with TRBD2 matching 7 bases. CDR1 is MNHEY, CDR2 SVGAGI, per germline. CDR3 length equals 14 residues. With 2 bases clipped from V and 5 bases from J, the junction kept 6 bases outside the gene matches. The CDR3 loop is CASSYRAGEDEQYF. The DNA for the CDR3 is TGTGCCAGCAGTTACCGGGCGGGAGAGGACGAGCAGTACTTC.

As to this clone: The same CDR3 can be traced to other DNA sequences in this sample. The chain has TRBV9 and TRBJ2-7, with unresolved D. CDR1 and CDR2 from the germline V gene are SGDLS and YYNGEE. The CDR3 runs 14 residues. With 0 bases removed from V and 0 bases from J, the gap between germline ends came to 7 bases. Here the CDR3 DNA reads TGTGCCAGCAGCGTAGGTGTCAGCTCCTACGAGCAGTACTTC. As protein: CASSVGVSSYEQYF. Full variable domain (rest looked up from reference TRBV9 and TRBJ2-7): DSGVTQTPKHLITATGQRVTLRCSPRSGDLSVYWYQQSLDQGLQFLIQYYNGEERAKGNILERFSAQQFPDLHSELNLSSLELGDSALYFCASSVGVSSYEQYFGPGTRLTVT.

The V call is TRBV12-5, the J call TRBJ1-2; perhaps TRBD1 as D (6 bases). The CDR3 covers 16 residues. Germline V gene lookup returns CDR1 LGHNT and CDR2 FRNRAP. The V gene lost 5 bases and the J gene lost 4 bases, with 20 bases spanning the gap. The CDR3 DNA sequence: TGTGCTAGTGGTCCGGTGGGGGCAGGGGCAGCCTATGGCTACACCTTC. Residues: CASGPVGAGAAYGYTF.

The chain links TRBV9 to TRBJ2-3; maybe TRBD2 (7 bases). This CDR3 comprises 16 residues. CDR1 and CDR2 from the germline V gene are SGDLS and YYNGEE. V was shortened by 3 bases and J by 3 bases, with 17 bases between the two germline ends. Written as DNA, the CDR3 is TGTGCCAGCAGCGCCCGGGGGGCTAGCGGTACAGATACGCAGTATTTT. As protein: CASSARGASGTDTQYF.

This sequence joins TRBV5-1 and TRBJ1-5; the D gene is possibly TRBD1 (5 bases). The CDR3 has 15 amino acids. Germline loops: CDR1 SGHRS, CDR2 YFSETQ. V was trimmed by 4 bases and J by 4 bases, leaving 15 bases between them. Here the CDR3 reads CASSPEGSMNQPQHF. Here the CDR3 DNA reads TGCGCCAGCAGCCCGGAGGGGAGCATGAATCAGCCCCAGCATTTT.

The V gene is TRBV5-1, the J gene TRBJ1-1, with TRBD1 as a possible D gene (6 bases). The length of the CDR3 is 15 residues. Looked up from germline, CDR1 is SGHRS and CDR2 is YFSETQ. Trimming left V 5 bases short and J 1 base short, with 15 bases between. The CDR3 is CASRRLGTTNTEAFF. As DNA, the CDR3 is TGCGCCAGCAGGAGACTGGGGACAACGAACACTGAAGCTTTCTTT.

The chain is built from TRBV14 and TRBJ2-1, with TRBD1 matching over 7 bases. J was trimmed by 0 bases and V by 1 base; bases with no gene match: 15. Germline-derived CDR1 and CDR2 are SGHDN and FVKESK. The CDR3 is made up of 20 amino acids. This CDR3 is CASSQVPPFQTGSSYNEQFF. CDR3 bases: TGTGCCAGCAGCCAAGTGCCTCCTTTCCAGACAGGGAGCTCCTACAATGAGCAGTTCTTC.

This clone was detected only once. The V and J genes are TRBV6-4 and TRBJ2-2; D is ambiguous. Trimming removed 2 bases from V and 5 bases from J, with 9 bases in between. Germline values: CDR1 MRHNA, CDR2 SNTAGT. The CDR3 runs to 14 residues. Here the CDR3 DNA reads TGTGCCAGCAGTGACCCGAGTATGACCGGGGAGCTGTTTTTT. Its translation: CASSDPSMTGELFF.

This clone showed up just a few times. The CDR3 nucleotides read TGTGCCACCAGCGAGCGGGCAAACGAGCAGTACTTC. Translation gives CATSERANEQYF. This chain connects TRBV15 to TRBJ2-7, with D maybe TRBD2 (6 bases). From germline, CDR1 is LNHNV and CDR2 YYDKDF (reference sequence). With 5 bases removed from V and 5 bases from J, the gap between germline ends came to 10 bases. The CDR3 length is 12 residues.

DNA of the CDR3: TGTGCCAGCAGCTCGGATAACACGGGACACAGATATAGGGCTTTCTTT. Its translation: CASSSDNTGHRYRAFF. The chain recombines TRBV13 with TRBJ1-1; TRBD1 is a possible D gene (6 bases). Per germline, CDR1 PRHDT and CDR2 FYEKMQ (reference sequence). V dropped 4 bases and J dropped 11 bases, with 26 bases sitting between them. The CDR3 loop spans 16 amino acids.

V usage is TRBV6-5 and J usage is TRBJ2-3; D is possibly TRBD2 (6 bases). V gave up 2 bases and J gave up 2 bases, with 14 bases separating them. Germline CDR1 is MNHEY and CDR2 is SVGAGI. The CDR3 runs to 16 residues. The CDR3 is CASSYGATGDTDTQYF. The CDR3 coding sequence is TGTGCCAGCAGTTACGGTGCGACGGGGGACACAGATACGCAGTATTTT.

The rearrangement links TRBV19 to TRBJ1-5; 9 positions match TRBD1. Germline lookup yields CDR1 LNHDA and CDR2 SQIVND (reference sequence). The CDR3 is made up of 14 amino acids. The J segment lost 7 bases and the V segment lost 6 bases, leaving 7 bases of the junction unmatched. CDR3 in DNA: TGTGCCAGTAGCCGGGACAGGGAAGACCAGCCCCAGCATTTT. Amino acids: CASSRDREDQPQHF.

This chain connects TRBV10-3 to TRBJ1-2; 8 bases match TRBD1. With V trimmed by 6 bases and J by 8 bases, 2 bases remained unmatched. This CDR3 spans 11 amino acids. CDR1 ENHRY and CDR2 SYGVKD come from the germline V gene. The CDR3 nucleotides are TGTGCCATCAGGACAGGGGAGGGCTACACCTTC. As protein: CAIRTGEGYTF.

This clone turned up a few times. This chain joins TRBV29-1 and TRBJ2-1; 10 bases align to TRBD2. The germline V gene has CDR1 SQVTM and CDR2 ANQGSEA. CDR3 length: 15 amino acids. With 1 base clipped from V and 4 bases from J, the junction kept 4 bases outside the gene matches. CDR3 coding DNA: TGCAGCGTTGAAGGGCTAGCGGGAGTATACAATGAGCAGTTCTTC. Its protein product is CSVEGLAGVYNEQFF.

V is TRBV6-5 and J is TRBJ1-1, with D possibly TRBD1 on 6 matching bases. The CDR3 consists of 13 residues. Trimming pared 4 bases from V and 5 bases from J, leaving 11 bases between. Germline V gene data show CDR1 as MNHEY and CDR2 as SVGAGI. The CDR3 here is CASSFYRETEAFF. The CDR3 nucleotides are TGTGCCAGCAGTTTCTACAGGGAGACTGAAGCTTTCTTT.

CDR3 sequence (DNA): TGTGCCAGCAGGACAGCGGGAGGTACCTACGAGCAGTACTTC. It is translated as CASRTAGGTYEQYF. The chain joins TRBV6-1 to TRBJ2-7, with TRBD2 matching 9 bases. Per the germline V gene, CDR1 is MNHNS and CDR2 is SASEGT. This CDR3 spans 14 amino acids. V lost 6 bases to trimming and J lost 2 bases; unmatched junction nucleotides: 5.

The V gene is TRBV7-2, the J gene TRBJ1-5; D call uncertain. V dropped 3 bases and J dropped 0 bases, with 12 bases sitting between them. CDR1 is SGHTA, CDR2 FQGNSA, per germline. This CDR3 has 16 amino acids. Here the CDR3 DNA reads TGTGCCAGCAGCTTCACGAGCTTTCTTAGCAATCAGCCCCAGCATTTT. It specifies CASSFTSFLSNQPQHF.